The 20 T cell receptor beta chains below come from one sample, sequenced in a study of blood T cell repertoires in COVID-19. Generated by immunoSEQ multiplex PCR, the TCRdb table keeps only in-frame clones and is missing some. The table has 150,000 or so clones, approximately 87% seen once; the top ten hold about 6.3%. The source material was PBMCs or T cells enriched from blood (not recorded which). The receptors were sampled from a woman aged 50 to 60 who had recovered from COVID-19.

The chain employs TRBV2 and TRBJ1-1; D is undetermined. Germline V CDR1 and CDR2: SNHLY, FYNNEI. Deletions cut 10 bases from V and 5 bases from J, with 23 bases between. This CDR3 region has 15 residues. The chain's CDR3 is CATTTIGIYLTEAFF. CDR3 sequence (DNA): TGTGCCACCACGACGATCGGGATCTACCTTACTGAAGCTTTCTTT.

This chain connects TRBV24-1 to TRBJ2-3; TRBD2 aligns across 9 bases. The CDR3 spans 18 residues. The germline CDR1 and CDR2 sequences are KGHDR and SFDVKD. The V and J ends lost 5 bases and 0 bases, in that order; junction bases with no gene match: 11. The chain's CDR3 is CATSARGVAGVSTDTQYF. CDR3 bases: TGTGCCACCAGTGCCCGGGGAGTAGCGGGGGTGAGCACAGATACGCAGTATTTT.

In this sample, this clone turned up once. V usage is TRBV5-1 and J usage is TRBJ2-3, with D maybe TRBD1 (6 bases). Trimming removed 4 bases from V and 2 bases from J, with 11 bases in between. The CDR3 totals 14 residues. From germline, CDR1 is SGHRS and CDR2 YFSETQ. The CDR3 is CASSRQEPTDTQYF. For the CDR3, the DNA is TGCGCCAGCAGCCGACAGGAACCCACAGATACGCAGTATTTT.

This chain uses TRBV7-9 with TRBJ1-1; D not resolved. Germline lookup yields CDR1 SEHNR and CDR2 FQNEAQ (reference sequence). The CDR3 spans 12 residues. V dropped 3 bases and J dropped 5 bases, with 7 bases sitting between them. The CDR3 DNA reads as TGTGCCAGCAGCTTCTCGAGTACTGAAGCTTTCTTT. This encodes CASSFSSTEAFF.

This clone has only one observation. This chain's CDR3 is CASSKTGQNGYTF. The CDR3, as DNA: TGTGCCAGCAGTAAGACAGGACAGAATGGCTACACCTTC. The chain carries TRBV6-2 or TRBV6-3 and TRBJ1-2; TRBD1 is a possible D gene (6 bases). Germline V gene lookup returns CDR1 MNHEY and CDR2 SVGEGT. The CDR3 has 13 amino acids. Trimming took 5 bases from V and 6 from J, leaving 13 bases between them.

The chain has TRBV29-1 and TRBJ1-2; TRBD1 aligns across 8 bases. The CDR3 length is 13 residues. The ends lost 4 bases at V and 7 bases at J; junction bases unmatched: 8. CDR1 is SQVTM, CDR2 ANQGSEA, per germline. CDR3 DNA: TGCAGCGTTGGAAGTGGCAGGGGGCTTGGCTACACCTTC. Translation gives CSVGSGRGLGYTF.

This clone is a singleton in its sample. V and J are TRBV7-3 and TRBJ2-1; 8 bases fit TRBD1. Germline V gene lookup returns CDR1 SGHTA and CDR2 FQGTGA. V was clipped by 4 bases and J by 6 bases; unmatched bases: 11. The CDR3 extends over 16 amino acids. CDR3 coding DNA: TGTGCCAGCAGCTCCGGTCCGGGACAGGTGGTCAATGAGCAGTTCTTC. Translated: CASSSGPGQVVNEQFF.

This chain joins TRBV10-3 and TRBJ1-5, with D possibly matching TRBD1 (5 bases). CDR1 and CDR2 (germline): ENHRY, SYGVKD. With 4 bases removed from V and 3 bases from J, the gap between germline ends came to 10 bases. There are 14 residues in the CDR3. CDR3 sequence (DNA): TGTGCCATCAGTGGAACAGGTAACAATCAGCCCCAGCATTTT. This encodes CAISGTGNNQPQHF.

J is TRBJ2-7 and V is TRBV7-8; the D gene is possibly TRBD2 (6 bases). This CDR3 is built from 13 residues. V lost 5 bases, J lost 3 bases, and 11 bases lay in between. Germline lookup yields CDR1 SGHVS and CDR2 FQNEAQ. The CDR3 sequence is CASSAQGLYEQYF. The CDR3 DNA follows: TGTGCCAGCAGCGCCCAGGGACTCTACGAGCAGTACTTC.

The chain recombines TRBV4-3 with TRBJ2-3; 8 bases line up with TRBD1. The CDR3 is 15 amino acids. Germline CDR1 reads LGHNA; CDR2 reads YSLEER. Losses at the gene ends were 4 bases for V and 4 bases for J; bases not matched to a gene: 7. The CDR3: CASSPSGGWSDTQYF. In nucleotides, the CDR3 is TGCGCCAGCAGCCCGTCAGGGGGCTGGTCAGATACGCAGTATTTT.

This clone was observed a single time. This chain links TRBV29-1 with TRBJ1-3; 7 bases agree with TRBD1. This CDR3 is 17 amino acids long. The germline gives CDR1 SQVTM, CDR2 ANQGSEA. Losses at the gene ends were 4 bases for V and 0 bases for J; bases not matched to a gene: 12. The CDR3 spells CSVAKLEGDSSGNTIYF. The CDR3 nucleotides read TGCAGCGTTGCTAAATTGGAGGGGGACAGCTCTGGAAACACCATATATTTT. Complete variable domain (other parts from reference TRBV29-1 and TRBJ1-3): SAVISQKPSRDICQRGTSLTIQCQVDSQVTMMFWYRQQPGQSLTLIATANQGSEATYESGFVIDKFPISRPNLTFSTLTVSNMSPEDSSIYLCSVAKLEGDSSGNTIYFGEGSWLTVV.

The chain couples TRBV3-1 (or the pseudogene TRBV3-2) to TRBJ1-5, with D perhaps matching TRBD1 (5 bases). This CDR3 spans 15 amino acids. Germline CDR1 LGHDT, CDR2 YNNKEL (reference sequence). Trimming stripped 2 bases from V and 3 bases from J, with 11 bases between. CDR3 DNA sequence: TGTGCCAGCAGCCAACCGCAGGACAACAATCAGCCCCAGCATTTT. Its protein is CASSQPQDNNQPQHF.

The chain carries TRBV7-2 and TRBJ2-2, with 8 bases matching TRBD2. With V trimmed by 3 bases and J by 4 bases, 4 bases remained unmatched. There are 15 residues in the CDR3. Germline lookup yields CDR1 SGHTA and CDR2 FQGNSA. The CDR3, as DNA: TGTGCCAGCAGCTTTGACGGGGGGGGCACCGGGGAGCTGTTTTTT. Translation: CASSFDGGGTGELFF.

This rearrangement joins TRBV9 to TRBJ1-2; D is perhaps TRBD1 (6 bases). Germline CDR1 reads SGDLS; CDR2 reads YYNGEE. There are 13 residues in the CDR3. The germline V and J ends were trimmed by 2 bases and 8 bases, with 13 bases remaining between them. Here the CDR3 DNA reads TGTGCCAGCAGCGTTGTACAGGGTAACGGCTACACCTTC. Residues: CASSVVQGNGYTF.

This sequence joins TRBV19 and TRBJ1-1, with D uncertain. Trimming cost V 1 base and J 5 bases, with 5 bases left between them. The CDR3 extends over 12 amino acids. CDR1 is LNHDA and CDR2 is SQIVND in the germline V gene (reference sequence). The CDR3 region is CASSIGLTEAFF. In DNA form, the CDR3 reads TGTGCCAGTAGTATAGGGCTGACTGAAGCTTTCTTT.

V usage is TRBV10-1 and J usage is TRBJ2-1, with 7 bases identical to TRBD1. J lost 3 bases, V lost 8 bases, and 10 bases had no gene match. The CDR3 loop spans 15 amino acids. CDR1 and CDR2 from the germline V gene are WNHNN and SYGVQD (reference sequence). CDR3 in DNA: TGCGCCAGCCCCTTTCCGGACAGGAGCTACAATGAGCAGTTCTTC. Encoded protein: CASPFPDRSYNEQFF.

V gene TRBV24-1 combines with J gene TRBJ2-7; the D is unclear. Looked up from germline, CDR1 is KGHDR and CDR2 is SFDVKD. The CDR3 length is 11 residues. V was clipped by 1 base and J by 7 bases, with 4 bases between them. CDR3 in amino acids: CATSDFEEQYF. CDR3 sequence (DNA): TGTGCCACCAGTGATTTTGAGGAGCAGTACTTC.

This chain links TRBV7-2 with TRBJ1-2; 7 bases align to TRBD1. CDR1 is SGHTA and CDR2 is FQGNSA in the germline V gene. The CDR3 spans 17 residues. V lost 5 bases and J lost 5; bases outside the gene matches: 17. The CDR3 loop is CASSLDRVATSRYGYTF. CDR3 sequence (DNA): TGTGCCAGCAGCCTAGACAGGGTTGCTACCTCACGGTATGGCTACACCTTC.

CDR3 in DNA: TGTGCCAGCAGGCGCAGGGGAGACACAGATACGCAGTATTTT. Translation: CASRRRGDTDTQYF. The V and J genes are TRBV7-8 and TRBJ2-3; D might be TRBD1 (6 bases). The CDR3 covers 14 residues. The germline V gene encodes CDR1 SGHVS and CDR2 FQNEAQ. With 6 bases removed from V and 2 bases from J, the gap between germline ends came to 12 bases.

The chain joins TRBV29-1 to TRBJ1-2; a weak D match, TRBD1 (5 bases). This CDR3 contains 15 residues. CDR1 SQVTM and CDR2 ANQGSEA come from the germline V gene. Deletions cut 7 bases from V and 6 bases from J, with 24 bases between. The CDR3 is CSATGRGGPLNGYTF. The CDR3 coding sequence is TGCAGCGCCACGGGGCGGGGGGGTCCCCTTAATGGCTACACCTTC.